This TCR beta chain was found in a study of CD8 T cells in ankylosing spondylitis. Study-level findings and limits: Ankylosing spondylitis blood appeared to carry a characteristic TCR beta motif of several highly homologous variants. A CD8+ phenotype characterized the disease-linked clones, which were relatively rare in peripheral blood.

Quantitative 5'-RACE with molecular barcodes produced the TCR beta libraries. TCRdb reprocessed the 5' RACE reads via MiXCR and lists one record per CDR3 protein. The data contain around 250,000 distinct CDR3 sequences, over 15% of them singletons. Of note for this clonotype: Its antigen remains unknown.

The TCR sequence derives from a male donor with ankylosing spondylitis or in good health (not recorded which). The specimen sequenced was blood, either unsorted or a sorted T cell fraction (not recorded which).

CDR3 coding DNA: TGCAGTGCTTTAAGCACCACGAGCTCCTACGAGCAGTACTTC. As protein: CSALSTTSSYEQYF. V and J are TRBV20-1 and TRBJ2-7; D call uncertain. Germline-derived CDR1 and CDR2 are DFQATT and SNEGSKA (reference sequence). This CDR3 comprises 14 residues. Trimming took off 5 bases at V and 0 bases at J, with 14 bases between the two ends.